This T cell receptor beta chain was sequenced in a study of blood T cell repertoires in COVID-19. On the study more broadly: PBMCs, B-cell-depleted T cells, or T cells provided the cDNA or gDNA that made up the material.

V shed 6 bases and J shed 4 bases, with 13 bases lying between them. The CDR3 extends over 13 amino acids. Germline V gene data show CDR1 as KGHSH and CDR2 as LQKENI. In the authors' methods: Amplified reference gene primers provided the basis for estimating nucleated cell counts. Sequencing was performed with immunoSEQ multiplex PCR; in TCRdb, only in-frame clones are kept and a portion is missing. Clone size and V and J calls were adopted from that table, with D and trimming inferred from the DNA. The sample holds 150,000 to 200,000 clones, over 75% seen once. This clone came up a few times. Participant-given clinical history determined each cohort assignment. Cohort 3 recovered donors had two negative PCRs, clearance, or symptom resolution.

The sequenced sample was PBMCs or T cells enriched from blood (not recorded which). V is TRBV18 and J is TRBJ2-7, with D perhaps matching TRBD1 (7 bases). The clonotype was recovered from a middle-aged man who had recovered from COVID-19. CDR3 bases: TGTGCCAGCTCCGCGGGACAGCTATACGAGCAGTACTTC. This codes for CASSAGQLYEQYF. Complete variable domain (other parts from reference TRBV18 and TRBJ2-7): NAGVMQNPRHLVRRRGQEARLRCSPMKGHSHVYWYRQLPEEGLKFMVYLQKENIIDESGMPKERFSAEFPKEGPSILRIQQVVRGDSAAYFCASSAGQLYEQYFGPGTRLTVT.